The T cell receptor beta chain described here comes from a study of CD8+ T cells in alopecia areata. Study findings and constraints: Because of a solitary nonresponder, the connection of baseline CD8+ expansion to response stays uncertain. Normal-skin resident alphabeta T cells also appear among scalp sample sequences.

The CDR3 runs to 15 residues. V dropped 11 bases and J dropped 2 bases, with 20 bases sitting between them. RNA was extracted and reverse transcribed into cDNA as the sequencing template. Data came from immunoSEQ multiplex PCR; TCRdb stores just in-frame clones and leaves some out. The data contain around 120,000 clones, 53% of them seen just once; the ten biggest clones take up roughly 0.5%. This clone has just a few counts. Its antigen is unidentified. The treatment was: oral pan-JAK inhibitor, 5-10 mg twice daily. Researchers took lesional scalp punch biopsies and peripheral blood from people who were alopecia areata patients.

The clonotype originates from a human donor with alopecia areata. The material sequenced was CD4+ T cells sorted from blood, taken at week 4, from a patient treated with tofacitinib. The V call is TRBV23-1, the J call TRBJ2-3, with D perhaps matching TRBD1 or TRBD2 (5 bases each). TRBV23-1 is flagged as an ORF with uncertain function. CDR3 bases: TGCGCCGAACGCGGCGGGTGGGGCAACACAGATACGCAGTATTTT. This gives the protein CAERGGWGNTDTQYF.